The next 8 T cell receptor beta chains were all read from a single sample in a study of blood T cell repertoires in COVID-19. Data came from immunoSEQ multiplex PCR; TCRdb stores just in-frame clones and leaves some out. Among 70,000 to 75,000 clones listed, about 80% were seen once. The sample was peripheral blood. The receptors originated from a man between 65 and 79 years old with acute or convalescent COVID-19.

This chain joins TRBV6-1 and TRBJ2-7, with D maybe TRBD1 (7 bases). V lost 3 bases and J lost 3, with 18 bases in between. Germline-derived CDR1 and CDR2 are MNHNS and SASEGT. The CDR3 loop spans 16 amino acids. This CDR3 reads CASSELGSRGVYEQYF. The CDR3 nucleotides read TGTGCCAGCAGTGAGTTGGGGTCCAGGGGGGTCTACGAGCAGTACTTC.

V is TRBV30 and J is TRBJ1-5; no definite D call. The germline V gene encodes CDR1 GTSNPN and CDR2 SVGIG (reference sequence). The V gene lost 0 bases and the J gene lost 7 bases, with 10 bases spanning the gap. The CDR3 has 13 amino acids. CDR3 sequence (DNA): TGTGCCTGGAGTGTACACGGAGACCAGCCCCAGCATTTT. It yields the protein CAWSVHGDQPQHF.

The chain joins TRBV19 to TRBJ2-1; TRBD2 matches at 7 bases. The germline CDR1 and CDR2 sequences are LNHDA and SQIVND (reference sequence). The CDR3 is 14 residues long. V was clipped by 6 bases and J by 8 bases; unmatched bases: 10. The CDR3 region has the DNA TGTGCCAGTAGAGATTCAGCGGGACTCTATGAGCAGTTCTTC. This gives the protein CASRDSAGLYEQFF.

This chain connects TRBV27 to TRBJ2-7; 7 nucleotides align to TRBD2. Trimming removed 1 base from V and 4 bases from J; junction bases left unmatched: 4. This CDR3 spans 14 amino acids. CDR1 and CDR2 (germline): MNHEY, SMNVEV (reference sequence). The CDR3 here is CASSLWGEGYEQYF. CDR3 sequence (DNA): TGTGCCAGCAGTTTATGGGGGGAGGGATACGAGCAGTACTTC.

This rearrangement joins TRBV7-3 to TRBJ2-5; D is possibly TRBD2 (6 bases). Germline V gene data show CDR1 as SGHTA and CDR2 as FQGTGA. Trimming cost V 8 bases and J 5 bases, with 24 bases left between them. The CDR3 is 16 amino acids. CDR3 sequence (DNA): TGTGCCAGCTCACGTCGGGGCGGGATAAAGGGCGAGACCCAGTACTTC. Translated: CASSRRGGIKGETQYF.

The chain joins TRBV5-6 to TRBJ2-3; 13 nucleotides line up with TRBD2. CDR1 and CDR2 (germline): SGHDT, YYEEEE. Losses at the gene ends were 4 bases for V and 5 bases for J; bases not matched to a gene: 7. The CDR3 loop spans 16 amino acids. CDR3 residues: CASSDRTSGSIDTQYF. The CDR3, as DNA: TGTGCCAGCAGCGATCGGACTAGCGGGAGTATAGATACGCAGTATTTT.

This rearrangement joins TRBV6-1 to TRBJ2-7, with 7 nucleotides matching TRBD2. This CDR3 is 14 amino acids long. The V gene's germline CDR1 is MNHNS and CDR2 SASEGT. The J segment lost 1 base and the V segment lost 3 bases, leaving 3 bases of the junction unmatched. CDR3 sequence reads: CASSDPSGSYEQYF. CDR3 in DNA: TGTGCCAGCAGTGACCCTAGCGGATCCTACGAGCAGTACTTC.

The chain has TRBV5-4 and TRBJ2-3; 16 bases map to TRBD2. The CDR3 is made up of 18 amino acids. Germline lookup yields CDR1 SGHNT and CDR2 YYREEE (reference sequence). J gave up 3 bases and V 3 bases, and 7 bases lay outside the gene matches. The CDR3 is CASSSPGLAGGPTDTQYF. The CDR3 DNA reads TGTGCCAGCAGCTCCCCGGGACTAGCGGGAGGGCCTACAGATACGCAGTATTTT.